The 26 T cell receptor beta chains presented below share a single source sample, sequenced in a study of human T cells and chemical hapten exposure. TCRdb re-analysed the RACE reads in MiXCR, keeping a single row per CDR3 protein. Among more than 300,000 distinct CDR3 sequences listed, about 5.4% were seen once. Indicated time point: pre-sensitization, week 0. As for treatment: therapeutic diphenylcyclopropenone sensitization with weekly scalp DPC. The starting material was whole blood, obtained in connection with sensitization to the hapten diphenylcyclopropenone (DPC). These receptors were obtained from a woman under 30 with alopecia areata. Some clones in this sample may be carry-over from other donors' samples.

This clonotype was picked up one time. The V call is TRBV2, the J call TRBJ2-3; D perhaps matches TRBD1 (6 bases). V was shortened by 6 bases and J by 4 bases, with 17 bases between the two germline ends. Germline loops: CDR1 SNHLY, CDR2 FYNNEI. The CDR3 runs to 15 residues. Written as DNA, the CDR3 is TGTGCCAGCAGACCCCCGGGACAAGGCTCAGATACGCAGTATTTT. Translating it yields CASRPPGQGSDTQYF.

V and J are TRBV6-2 or TRBV6-3 and TRBJ2-3; D is uncertain. The CDR3 is 15 residues long. CDR1 MNHEY and CDR2 SVGEGT come from the germline V gene. Trimming left V 0 bases short and J 0 bases short, with 7 bases between. CDR3 in amino acids: CASSYSYGSTDTQYF. As DNA, the CDR3 is TGTGCCAGCAGTTACTCGTACGGCAGCACAGATACGCAGTATTTT.

The chain recombines TRBV7-9 with TRBJ1-5; the match to TRBD1 covers 8 bases. The junction had 4 bases not matched to a gene; V was cut back by 3 bases and J by 6 bases. The CDR3 contains 14 residues. Germline assignment: CDR1 SEHNR and CDR2 FQNEAQ (reference sequence). CDR3 protein: CASSLQGAGQPQHF. For the CDR3, the DNA is TGTGCCAGCAGCTTGCAGGGGGCCGGTCAGCCCCAGCATTTT.

This chain uses TRBV20-1 with TRBJ2-1, with a possible D match to TRBD2 (6 bases). CDR3 length equals 14 residues. Germline CDR1 and CDR2: DFQATT and SNEGSKA (reference sequence). Written as DNA, the CDR3 is TGCAGCTCCCTCAATTTGGGGGGACTGAATGAGCAGTTCTTC. It codes for CSSLNLGGLNEQFF.

In this sample, this clonotype turned up a few times. The chain couples TRBV24-1 to TRBJ2-1; 13 positions match TRBD2. CDR3 length: 16 amino acids. J was trimmed by 4 bases and V by 2 bases; bases with no gene match: 1. Germline CDR1 is KGHDR and CDR2 is SFDVKD. CDR3 nucleotides: TGTGCCACCAGTGATTCGACTAGCGGGGGGTACAATGAGCAGTTCTTC. Protein product: CATSDSTSGGYNEQFF.

The chain uses TRBV7-2 and TRBJ2-1, with TRBD2 matching over 10 bases. Germline V gene lookup returns CDR1 SGHTA and CDR2 FQGNSA. The CDR3 runs to 16 residues. The J segment lost 4 bases and the V segment lost 5 bases, leaving 8 bases of the junction unmatched. The CDR3 here is CASSPTLAGVYNEQFF. DNA for the CDR3: TGTGCCAGCAGCCCTACCCTAGCGGGGGTATACAATGAGCAGTTCTTC.

This clonotype was seen ten or more times. The CDR3 sequence is CSALLGDTQYF. The CDR3 DNA follows: TGCAGTGCCTTACTTGGGGATACGCAGTATTTT. V usage is TRBV20-1 and J usage is TRBJ2-3, with D unresolved. This CDR3 has 11 residues. Germline CDR1 and CDR2: DFQATT and SNEGSKA (reference sequence). Trimming cost V 6 bases and J 6 bases, with 10 bases left between them.

Many counts were recorded for this clonotype. The chain combines TRBV4-2 with TRBJ1-2; the match to TRBD1 covers 10 bases. Germline assignment: CDR1 LGHNA and CDR2 YNFKEQ. V trimming: 0 bases; J trimming: 6 bases; junction bases outside the gene matches: 13. The CDR3 has 18 amino acids. This chain's CDR3 is CASSQERGDRGNSNGYTF. The CDR3 coding sequence is TGTGCCAGCAGCCAAGAACGTGGGGACAGGGGAAATTCGAATGGCTACACCTTC.

The rearrangement uses TRBV5-1 and TRBJ2-1; 8 bases line up with TRBD2. The CDR3 consists of 15 residues. Germline loops: CDR1 SGHRS, CDR2 YFSETQ. V shed 3 bases, J shed 4 bases, and the junction held 6 bases outside the gene matches. CDR3 nucleotides: TGCGCCAGCAGCTACGCGAGCGGGGGTTACAATGAGCAGTTCTTC. Translating gives CASSYASGGYNEQFF.

This clonotype was counted at least ten times. This sequence joins TRBV27 and TRBJ1-2, with D tentatively TRBD1 (5 bases). The CDR3 consists of 14 residues. CDR1 is MNHEY, CDR2 SMNVEV, per germline (reference sequence). The germline V and J ends were trimmed by 2 bases and 8 bases, with 15 bases remaining between them. Written as DNA, the CDR3 is TGTGCCAGCAGTTTACGGGGAGGGACTGAGGGCTACACCTTC. The encoded protein is CASSLRGGTEGYTF.

This chain connects TRBV7-2 to TRBJ1-5; D perhaps matches TRBD1 (5 bases). V was clipped by 0 bases and J by 5 bases, with 11 bases between them. This CDR3 has 15 amino acids. CDR1 SGHTA and CDR2 FQGNSA come from the germline V gene. The CDR3, as DNA: TGTGCCAGCAGCTTAGCATTCGGGGGGTATCAGCCCCAGCATTTT. Its translation is CASSLAFGGYQPQHF.

Concerning this clonotype itself: Since a much larger clone is just one base distant, this may be a read error. The CDR3 DNA reads as TGTGCCAGCAGCAGGGGGGGGTCCACTGAAACTTTCTTT. This translates into CASSRGGSTETFF. The chain joins TRBV6-2 or TRBV6-3 to TRBJ1-1, with TRBD1 matching over 7 bases. The CDR3 consists of 13 residues. From germline, CDR1 is MNHEY and CDR2 SVGEGT.

This clonotype was found many times. The CDR3 DNA sequence: TGTGCCAGCACCTGGCTAGCGGAGACCGGGGAGCTGTTTTTT. Translation: CASTWLAETGELFF. The rearrangement uses TRBV12-3 or TRBV12-4 and TRBJ2-2, with TRBD2 identical over 7 bases. The CDR3 length is 14 residues. Trimming removed 7 bases from V and 5 bases from J; junction bases left unmatched: 7.

This clonotype was counted between two and nine times. The chain is built from TRBV6-2 or TRBV6-3 and TRBJ1-1; possible D gene TRBD1, 6 bases. Germline CDR1 reads MNHEY; CDR2 reads SVGEGT. With 2 bases removed from V and 5 bases from J, the gap between germline ends came to 12 bases. The CDR3 sequence is 14 residues long. CDR3 protein: CASSYIGQGTEAFF. CDR3 coding DNA: TGTGCCAGCAGTTACATTGGGCAGGGGACTGAAGCTTTCTTT.

In this sample, this clonotype turned up a few times. This sequence joins TRBV2 and TRBJ2-1; no firm D call. CDR3 length equals 15 residues. Per the germline V gene, CDR1 is SNHLY and CDR2 is FYNNEI. The ends were cut back, 5 bases at V and 2 bases at J, with 13 bases in the middle. The CDR3 nucleotides are TGTGCCAGCAGTTCTTGGTCCCTCCCCTACAATGAGCAGTTCTTC. The encoded protein is CASSSWSLPYNEQFF.

The CDR3 nucleotides are TGTGCCAGCAGCTTAGGGACCCCCACAGATACGCAGTATTTT. It specifies CASSLGTPTDTQYF. V usage is TRBV11-1 and J usage is TRBJ2-3; unclear D gene. The CDR3 consists of 14 residues. From germline, CDR1 is SGHAT and CDR2 FQDESV (reference sequence). V lost 1 base and J lost 2, with 7 bases in between.

This chain connects TRBV18 to TRBJ2-7, with a possible D match to TRBD2 (5 bases). V was clipped by 0 bases and J by 7 bases, with 10 bases between them. The CDR3 extends over 13 amino acids. CDR1 and CDR2 from the germline V gene are KGHSH and LQKENI. CDR3 amino acids: CASSPPSTGEQYF. CDR3 DNA sequence: TGTGCCAGCTCACCACCGTCCACGGGAGAGCAGTACTTC.

The V call is TRBV7-2, the J call TRBJ1-6; D is perhaps TRBD1 (5 bases). Trimming removed 5 bases from V and 7 bases from J, with 18 bases in between. The CDR3 covers 16 residues. Per germline, CDR1 SGHTA and CDR2 FQGNSA. The CDR3 sequence: CASSPGRASSNSPLHF. The CDR3 DNA follows: TGTGCCAGCAGCCCAGGGCGGGCCAGTTCAAATTCACCCCTCCACTTT.

The rearrangement joins TRBV4-3 to TRBJ1-1; unclear D gene. The CDR3 loop spans 15 amino acids. Germline V lookup: CDR1 LGHNA, CDR2 YSLEER. V gave up 0 bases and J gave up 2 bases, with 10 bases separating them. CDR3 loop: CASSQDGGTNTEAFF. Here the CDR3 DNA reads TGCGCCAGCAGCCAAGATGGCGGCACAAACACTGAAGCTTTCTTT.

This chain uses TRBV5-1 with TRBJ1-4, with 9 positions matching TRBD1. With 5 bases clipped from V and 0 bases from J, the junction kept 8 bases outside the gene matches. Germline CDR1 is SGHRS and CDR2 is YFSETQ. The CDR3 has 17 amino acids. CDR3 in amino acids: CASSLGQGLTTNEKLFF. The CDR3 nucleotides read TGCGCCAGCAGTCTCGGACAGGGGCTCACAACTAATGAAAAACTGTTTTTT.

This clonotype showed up many times. The chain carries TRBV20-1 and TRBJ1-6; 11 nucleotides align to TRBD1. The CDR3 runs 14 residues. Per germline, CDR1 DFQATT and CDR2 SNEGSKA (reference sequence). V lost 4 bases, J lost 7 bases, and 3 bases stayed unmatched. The CDR3 loop is CSATRDRGNSPLHF. The DNA for the CDR3 is TGCAGTGCTACCCGGGACAGGGGGAATTCACCCCTCCACTTT.

Ten or more counts support this clonotype. The genes are TRBV4-3 and TRBJ2-6; D unresolved. Trimming took off 0 bases at V and 0 bases at J, with 9 bases between the two ends. This CDR3 region has 17 residues. Germline V lookup: CDR1 LGHNA, CDR2 YSLEER. Here the CDR3 reads CASSQDWVTSGANVLTF. The CDR3 DNA sequence: TGCGCCAGCAGCCAAGATTGGGTGACCTCTGGGGCCAACGTCCTGACTTTC.

V and J are TRBV4-3 and TRBJ2-6; 7 bases agree with TRBD1. Germline loops: CDR1 LGHNA, CDR2 YSLEER. J gave up 0 bases and V 2 bases, and 4 bases lay outside the gene matches. The CDR3 loop spans 17 amino acids. The CDR3 nucleotides are TGCGCCAGCAGCCAAACAGGGGATCTCTCTGGGGCCAACGTCCTGACTTTC. Residues: CASSQTGDLSGANVLTF.

In its sample, this clonotype was seen a few times. The V call is TRBV7-9, the J call TRBJ1-2; D remains unclear. V was trimmed by 7 bases and J by 0 bases, leaving 15 bases between them. The CDR3 consists of 15 residues. Germline V gene sequence: CDR1 SEHNR, CDR2 FQNEAQ (reference sequence). CDR3 protein: CASTPLGAANYGYTF. In DNA, the CDR3 is TGTGCCAGCACCCCTTTGGGTGCTGCTAACTATGGCTACACCTTC.

The chain links TRBV28 to TRBJ1-5; D gene ambiguous. This CDR3 comprises 13 residues. Germline V gene lookup returns CDR1 MDHEN and CDR2 SYDVKM. V was shortened by 8 bases and J by 4 bases, with 12 bases between the two germline ends. CDR3 sequence reads: CASGLANNQPQHF. The CDR3 DNA reads as TGTGCCAGCGGCCTGGCTAATAATCAGCCCCAGCATTTT.

This clonotype has more than one count but fewer than ten. The chain carries TRBV12-3 or TRBV12-4 and TRBJ2-5; D is unclear. The CDR3 consists of 17 residues. V lost 3 bases to trimming and J lost 5 bases, with 22 bases between them. The CDR3: CASSFGRSPQVRETQYF. Here the CDR3 DNA reads TGTGCCAGCAGTTTTGGGCGGAGCCCCCAAGTTCGGGAGACCCAGTACTTC.